This T cell receptor (beta chain) was captured in a study of blood T cells in healthy people across ages. Study findings and constraints: Per-million-T-cell TCR beta diversity fell roughly linearly with age. The CMV status of each donor remained undetermined, and this could have confounded shifts in expanded clonotypes.

Then a second PCR, running about 7 to 11 cycles, was carried out with a sample-barcoded 5' primer and a J-beta primer mix. MiXCR was run by TCRdb on the 5' RACE reads, yielding one entry per CDR3 protein. The sample consists of fewer than 2 million distinct CDR3 sequences, 30% to 40% of them appearing once. Germline loops: CDR1 SQVTM, CDR2 ANQGSEA. This CDR3 comprises 15 residues. To note about this clonotype: Its target is not known. The junction departs from germline at one end; a sequencing error may be responsible.

This receptor was obtained from a human donor in good health. The chain has TRBV29-1 and TRBJ2-1; D unresolved. Material: blood. CDR3 region: CSVEQTFSSHNEQFF. CDR3 DNA: TGCAGCGTTGAACAGACATTCAGCTCCCACAATGAGCAGTTCTTC.